The clone carrying this T cell receptor (beta chain) was seen a single time. As yet, its antigen is unknown. Germline-derived CDR1 and CDR2 are MNHNS and SASEGT. This CDR3 spans 17 amino acids. Trimming removed 1 base from V and 0 bases from J, with 13 bases in between. Clones were sequenced by immunoSEQ multiplex PCR, and TCRdb holds only the in-frame ones, with some missing. The repertoire holds about 180,000 clones, with 90% to 95% as singletons. The sample comes from a study of T cell responses to AZD1222 COVID-19 vaccine. Study-wide results and limits: Baseline seropositivity occurred in only six AZD1222 recipients.

The gene calls are TRBV6-1 and TRBJ1-5; unclear D gene. Source: peripheral blood, taken on day 0 of AZD1222 vaccination. The TCR originated in an adult in good health. CDR3 residues: CASSEGVAPISNQPQHF. The CDR3 DNA reads as TGTGCCAGCAGTGAAGGGGTAGCACCGATTAGCAATCAGCCCCAGCATTTT.